The 18 T cell receptor beta chains reported below all come from one sample, sequenced in a study of response to subunit inactivated influenza vaccine. TCRdb analysed the RT-PCR reads with MiXCR anew, one entry per CDR3 protein. The sample has 800,000 to 1,000,000 distinct CDR3 sequences, roughly 20% seen once; the top ten hold 10%. Sequences were derived from PBMCs from blood, sampled 4 to 6 days after vaccination. The origin of the receptors is a man aged 50 to 59 who received an inactivated influenza vaccine.

This clonotype was seen only a few times. The chain joins TRBV24-1 to TRBJ2-1; D unresolved. The CDR3 is 15 amino acids. Trimming removed 1 base from V and 5 bases from J, with 11 bases in between. CDR1 KGHDR and CDR2 SFDVKD come from the germline V gene. The DNA of the CDR3 is TGTGCCACCAGTGATTTTTTACGGGCGAACAATGAGCAGTTCTTC. This translates into CATSDFLRANNEQFF.

Regarding this clonotype: One end of the junction fails to match germline, which may point to a read error. This sequence joins TRBV12-3 or TRBV12-4 and TRBJ1-1; D unresolved. The CDR3 covers 14 residues. For the CDR3, the DNA is TGTGCCGGCAGTCCTCGGACGGCAAACACTGAAGCTTTCTTT. Its protein product is CAGSPRTANTEAFF.

This clonotype was seen more than once but under ten times. The chain couples TRBV7-9 to TRBJ1-4; D remains unclear. Germline CDR1 SEHNR, CDR2 FQNEAQ (reference sequence). The CDR3 sequence is 16 residues long. V lost 0 bases to trimming and J lost 0 bases, with 8 bases between them. CDR3: CASSLAGYSTNEKLFF. The CDR3 DNA reads as TGTGCCAGCAGCTTAGCGGGGTACTCAACTAATGAAAAACTGTTTTTT.

The gene calls are TRBV12-3 or TRBV12-4 and TRBJ2-1; D is possibly TRBD2 (5 bases). The V and J ends lost 2 bases and 3 bases respectively, with 8 bases between them. The CDR3 length is 14 residues. CDR3 region: CASSLTRDYNEQFF. The CDR3 nucleotides read TGTGCCAGCAGTTTAACCCGGGACTACAATGAGCAGTTCTTC.

The V call is TRBV9, the J call TRBJ1-2; no clear D gene. The CDR3 length is 12 residues. The V and J ends lost 5 bases and 6 bases respectively, with 11 bases between them. Per germline, CDR1 SGDLS and CDR2 YYNGEE. The CDR3 bases are TGTGCCAGCAGTGGGGTGATGCATGGCTACACCTTC. Protein: CASSGVMHGYTF. Supplemented by reference TRBV9 and TRBJ1-2, the full variable domain reads DSGVTQTPKHLITATGQRVTLRCSPRSGDLSVYWYQQSLDQGLQFLIQYYNGEERAKGNILERFSAQQFPDLHSELNLSSLELGDSALYFCASSGVMHGYTFGSGTRLTVV.

This clonotype was seen a few times. This chain uses TRBV6-2 or TRBV6-3 with TRBJ1-1, with D tentatively TRBD1 (6 bases). This CDR3 has 14 amino acids. Trimming shortened V by 6 bases and J by 3 bases, and 14 bases separated the two germline ends. Germline CDR1 MNHEY, CDR2 SVGEGT. The CDR3 loop reads CASSEVRTDTEAFF. CDR3 sequence (DNA): TGTGCCAGCAGCGAAGTCAGGACAGACACTGAAGCTTTCTTT.

The chain links TRBV5-5 to TRBJ2-5, with 7 nucleotides matching TRBD1. The CDR3 runs to 15 residues. V shed 3 bases and J 1 base; nucleotides not matched to a gene: 6. CDR1 SGHKS and CDR2 YYEKEE come from the germline V gene (reference sequence). The CDR3 is CASSSRTGLQETQYF. The CDR3 nucleotides are TGTGCCAGCAGCTCCAGGACAGGCCTCCAAGAGACCCAGTACTTC.

This clonotype was observed a few times. V usage is TRBV7-2 and J usage is TRBJ2-2; the match to TRBD2 covers 11 bases. Germline CDR1 and CDR2: SGHTA and FQGNSA. The CDR3 is 15 amino acids. Germline trimming cut 5 bases from V and 7 bases from J; bases unmatched to any gene: 6. The CDR3 region is CASSTSGSFGGELFF. CDR3 nucleotide sequence: TGTGCCAGCAGCACTAGCGGGAGTTTCGGCGGGGAGCTGTTTTTT.

This sequence joins TRBV20-1 and TRBJ2-6; D gene uncertain. Germline CDR1 and CDR2: DFQATT and SNEGSKA (reference sequence). The V end lost 4 bases, the J end lost 2 bases, and 15 bases lay between the germline ends. The CDR3 is 16 amino acids. Here the CDR3 DNA reads TGCAGTGCTATTGGTGGGGTTTTGACTGGGGCCAACGTCCTGACTTTC. It translates to CSAIGGVLTGANVLTF.

A few counts support this clonotype. The junction and the germline gene differ at one end; a read error may be behind it. DNA of the CDR3: TGCGCCAGCAGCTTGGCCGGGGACCAAGAGACCCAGTACTTC. Protein: CASSLAGDQETQYF. This sequence joins TRBV18 and TRBJ2-5, with D maybe TRBD2 (5 bases). Germline CDR1 is KGHSH and CDR2 is LQKENI. This CDR3 contains 14 residues.

This clonotype has a count of ten or more. The chain employs TRBV5-1 and TRBJ2-3; D unresolved. The CDR3 has 14 amino acids. V lost 6 bases to trimming and J lost 2 bases, with 13 bases between them. Per the germline V gene, CDR1 is SGHRS and CDR2 is YFSETQ. This CDR3 reads CASTTGSPTDTQYF. The DNA of the CDR3 is TGCGCCAGCACTACCGGGTCTCCCACAGATACGCAGTATTTT. The full variable domain, with the rest looked up from reference TRBV5-1 and TRBJ2-3, is KAGVTQTPRYLIKTRGQQVTLSCSPISGHRSVSWYQQTPGQGLQFLFEYFSETQRNKGNFPGRFSGRQFSNSRSEMNVSTLELGDSALYLCASTTGSPTDTQYFGPGTRLTVL.

In nucleotides, the CDR3 is TGTGCCATCAGGAGTGGGACAGGGTACAATGAGCAGTTCTTC. Its translation is CAIRSGTGYNEQFF. The V gene is TRBV10-3, the J gene TRBJ2-1, with 9 bases lining up with TRBD1. Losses at the gene ends were 6 bases for V and 4 bases for J; bases not matched to a gene: 4. Germline values: CDR1 ENHRY, CDR2 SYGVKD. The CDR3 covers 14 residues.

V usage is TRBV6-1 and J usage is TRBJ2-7, with unresolved D. Trimming shortened V by 10 bases and J by 3 bases, and 7 bases separated the two germline ends. From germline, CDR1 is MNHNS and CDR2 SASEGT. The CDR3 is 10 amino acids. This CDR3 is CATHVYEQYF. As DNA, the CDR3 is TGTGCCACCCATGTCTACGAGCAGTACTTC.

This clonotype occurred a few times. The chain recombines TRBV6-2 or TRBV6-3 with TRBJ2-7, with D maybe TRBD2 (6 bases). CDR1 and CDR2 (germline): MNHEY, SVGEGT. V gave up 2 bases and J gave up 3 bases, with 17 bases separating them. The CDR3 extends over 16 amino acids. CDR3 in amino acids: CASSYGVAYGGYEQYF. In DNA form, the CDR3 reads TGTGCCAGCAGTTACGGGGTGGCTTACGGGGGCTACGAGCAGTACTTC.

The chain uses TRBV5-6 and TRBJ2-5, with D unresolved. V dropped 2 bases and J dropped 2 bases, with 13 bases sitting between them. This CDR3 spans 15 amino acids. Germline CDR1 SGHDT, CDR2 YYEEEE. The CDR3 is CASSFKRTAQETQYF. CDR3 sequence (DNA): TGTGCCAGCAGCTTTAAGCGCACAGCACAAGAGACCCAGTACTTC. The full variable domain, in which reference TRBV5-6 and TRBJ2-5 provide the parts outside the CDR3, is DAGVTQSPTHLIKTRGQQVTLRCSPKSGHDTVSWYQQALGQGPQFIFQYYEEEERQRGNFPDRFSGHQFPNYSSELNVNALLLGDSALYLCASSFKRTAQETQYFGPGTRLLVL.

This chain connects TRBV7-9 to TRBJ2-1; the D gene is possibly TRBD2 (6 bases). The CDR3 is 15 amino acids. The germline V and J ends were trimmed by 5 bases and 4 bases, with 15 bases remaining between them. CDR1 is SEHNR, CDR2 FQNEAQ, per germline (reference sequence). CDR3 DNA sequence: TGTGCCAGCAGCCCATACGGGGCGGGATACAATGAGCAGTTCTTC. The encoded protein is CASSPYGAGYNEQFF.

V usage is TRBV10-3 and J usage is TRBJ2-1, with 12 bases lining up with TRBD2. Germline V gene lookup returns CDR1 ENHRY and CDR2 SYGVKD. Germline trimming cut 2 bases from V and 7 bases from J; bases unmatched to any gene: 6. This CDR3 region has 16 residues. The CDR3 loop reads CAISEPSGGARNEQFF. DNA of the CDR3: TGTGCCATCAGTGAGCCTAGCGGGGGGGCCCGGAATGAGCAGTTCTTC.

This rearrangement joins TRBV4-2 to TRBJ2-1; 10 bases align to TRBD2. CDR1 LGHNA and CDR2 YNFKEQ come from the germline V gene. The CDR3 contains 14 residues. Losses at the gene ends were 6 bases for V and 9 bases for J; bases not matched to a gene: 8. The CDR3, as DNA: TGTGCCAGCAGTAGAGCGGGGGGGCAGACTGAGCAGTTCTTC. The encoded protein is CASSRAGGQTEQFF.